This T cell receptor (beta chain) was observed in a study of blood T cell repertoires in COVID-19. Study overall: In each case, the material was cDNA or gDNA derived from T cells, B-cell-depleted T cells, or PBMCs.

In the original workflow: Nucleated cell number was recorded as an estimate derived from reference gene primer amplification. Clones were sequenced by immunoSEQ multiplex PCR, and TCRdb holds only the in-frame ones, with some missing. Clone size and V and J calls were adopted from that table, with D and trimming inferred from the DNA. The sample yields over 150,000 clones, roughly 87% seen once. Enrolment of Seattle patients took place during active infection, and they were followed longitudinally. Per the germline V gene, CDR1 is SGDLS and CDR2 is YYNGEE. V lost 4 bases, J lost 5 bases, and 7 bases lay in between. This CDR3 region has 12 residues.

Sample: peripheral blood. The V call is TRBV9, the J call TRBJ2-1; D is unclear. The origin of this receptor is a woman in her 70s with COVID-19, enrolled during active disease. CDR3 in DNA: TGTGCCAGCAGCACCACGGACAATGAGCAGTTCTTC. This gives the protein CASSTTDNEQFF.